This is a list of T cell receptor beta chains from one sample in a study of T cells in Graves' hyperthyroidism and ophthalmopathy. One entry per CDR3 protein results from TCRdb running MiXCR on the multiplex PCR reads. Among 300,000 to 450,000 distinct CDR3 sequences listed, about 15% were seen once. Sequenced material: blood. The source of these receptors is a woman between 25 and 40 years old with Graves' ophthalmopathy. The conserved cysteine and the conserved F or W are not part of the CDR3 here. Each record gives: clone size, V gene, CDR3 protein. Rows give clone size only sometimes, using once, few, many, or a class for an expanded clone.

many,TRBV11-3,ASTPQGSVDYGYT
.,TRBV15,ATSGAGGTDTQY
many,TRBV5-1,ASSLSGQNTEAF
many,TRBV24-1,ATSSLGAYNEQF
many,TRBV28,ASSPDSYGYT
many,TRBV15,ATSSPRWGRGEAF
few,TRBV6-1,ASRAGSSPYNEQF
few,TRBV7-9,ASSPPTMVGTEAF
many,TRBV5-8,ASSYSGPRGETQY
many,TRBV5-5,ASSLISGLDTGELF
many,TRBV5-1,ASSLGIPRQLYREETQY
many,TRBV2,ASSTLWTTYEQY
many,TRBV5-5,ASSLYAITNQPQH
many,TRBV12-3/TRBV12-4,ASSLSGVTLGRYGYT
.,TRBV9,ASSLRDNYNEQF
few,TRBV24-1,ATSDRTGGNEQY
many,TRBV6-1,ASSGGGRPDTQY
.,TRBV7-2,ASTRVGSGELF
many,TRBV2,ASSARDRGFNYGYT
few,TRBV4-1,ASSQGSWVTSGANTNTQY
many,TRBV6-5,ASSYSLSVRLAGTDTQY
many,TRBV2,ASSERFRPVGDGYT
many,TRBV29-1,SVVGDTGELF
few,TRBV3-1,ASSQIYSSYGYT
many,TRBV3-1,ASSLGTLPYEQY
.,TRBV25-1,ASSPWTEWDEQF
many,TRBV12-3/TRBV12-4,ASKPGGGSYNEQF
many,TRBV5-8,ASNQLAGGPDTGELF
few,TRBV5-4,ASSTDLYGYT
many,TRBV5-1,ASSWGLGAGQPQH
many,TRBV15,ATSRGSDSSGANVLT
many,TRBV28,ASSWRGHNNEQF
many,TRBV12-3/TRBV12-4,ASSLIAKNIQY
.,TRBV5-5,ASSVVGLVAPY
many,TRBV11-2,ASSLKMNTEAF
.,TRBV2,ASSDASGRNYEQF
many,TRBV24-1,ATSETWGAGTLTGKLF
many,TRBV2,ASRPKDSYLYNEQF
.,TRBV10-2,ASRVGTASYEQY
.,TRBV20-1,SAGGQGGETQY
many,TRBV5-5,ASSLVGGGISNQPQH
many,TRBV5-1,ASSWGAHNEQF
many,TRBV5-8,ASNWGGSGVDNEQF
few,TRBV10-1,ASSGLGTGRNEQF
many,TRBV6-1,ASSETGYQPQH
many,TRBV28,ASVMTGGSYEQY
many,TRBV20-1,SARDARALAGIIDTQY
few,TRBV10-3,ANALSGGGTDTQY
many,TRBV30,AWEPGGRKAF
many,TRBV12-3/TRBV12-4,ASRAQGRSTPLH
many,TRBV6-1,ASNRDRALLSGNTIY
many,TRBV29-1,SVPPRGPITEAF
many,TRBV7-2,ASSLGDHRLQY
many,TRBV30,AWSPIGDRGSRENQPQH
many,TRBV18,ASSLEGEAF
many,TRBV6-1,ASRPPGLAANTGELF
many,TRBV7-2,ASSPPRNRPSSYEQY